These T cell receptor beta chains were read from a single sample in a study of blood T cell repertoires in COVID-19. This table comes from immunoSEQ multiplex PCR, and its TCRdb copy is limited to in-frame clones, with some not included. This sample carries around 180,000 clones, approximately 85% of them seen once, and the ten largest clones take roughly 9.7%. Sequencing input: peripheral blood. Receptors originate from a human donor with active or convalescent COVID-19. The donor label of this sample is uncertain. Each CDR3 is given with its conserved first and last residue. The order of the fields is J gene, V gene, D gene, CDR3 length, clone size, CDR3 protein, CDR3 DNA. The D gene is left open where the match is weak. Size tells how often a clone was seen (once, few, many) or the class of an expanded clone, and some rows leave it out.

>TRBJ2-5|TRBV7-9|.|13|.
CASTRGSQETQYF
TGTGCCAGCACCCGAGGGTCTCAAGAGACCCAGTACTTC
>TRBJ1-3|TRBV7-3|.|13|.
CASSPFSGNTIYF
TGTGCCAGCAGCCCATTCTCTGGAAACACCATATATTTT
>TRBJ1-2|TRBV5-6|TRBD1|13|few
CASSGTVFYGYTF
TGTGCCAGCAGCGGGACAGTCTTCTATGGCTACACCTTC
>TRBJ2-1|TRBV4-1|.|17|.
CASSSRLAPLLYNEQFF
TGCGCCAGCAGCTCCCGTCTAGCCCCACTTTTATACAATGAGCAGTTCTTC
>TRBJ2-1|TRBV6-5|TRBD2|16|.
CASSSPSGRTLNEQFF
TGTGCCAGCAGTTCCCCTAGCGGGAGAACCTTAAATGAGCAGTTCTTC
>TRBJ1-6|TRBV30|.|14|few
CACVGGSYNSPLHF
TGTGCCTGTGTGGGGGGTTCCTATAATTCACCCCTCCACTTT
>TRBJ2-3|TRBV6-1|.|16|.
CASSETGSGAQDTQYF
TGTGCCAGCAGTGAAACAGGTTCAGGGGCTCAAGATACGCAGTATTTT
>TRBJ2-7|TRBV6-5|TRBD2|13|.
CASRLAGGSEQYF
TGTGCCAGCAGACTAGCGGGAGGGAGCGAGCAGTACTTC
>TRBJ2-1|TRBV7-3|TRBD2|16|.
CASSLGGGSSNYEQFF
TGTGCCAGCAGCTTAGGCGGGGGGTCCTCCAATTATGAGCAGTTCTTC
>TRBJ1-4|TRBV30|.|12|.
CGLGRGGEKLFF
TGTGGCTTAGGCCGGGGGGGTGAAAAACTGTTTTTT
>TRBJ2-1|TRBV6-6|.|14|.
CASIGLAATGEQFF
TGTGCCAGCATCGGTCTAGCTGCGACGGGTGAGCAGTTCTTC
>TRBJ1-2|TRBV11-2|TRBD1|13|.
CASSLVTGGGYTF
TGTGCCAGCAGCTTAGTGACAGGGGGTGGCTACACCTTC
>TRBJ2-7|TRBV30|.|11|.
CASGISYEQYF
TGTGCCTCAGGGATATCCTACGAGCAGTACTTC
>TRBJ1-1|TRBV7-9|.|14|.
CASSDSLGLAEAFF
TGTGCCAGCAGCGACAGTCTTGGATTAGCTGAAGCTTTCTTT
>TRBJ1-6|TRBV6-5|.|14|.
CASSSARGNSPLHF
TGTGCCAGCAGTTCCGCCAGGGGCAATTCACCCCTCCACTTT
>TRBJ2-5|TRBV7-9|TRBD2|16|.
CASSPFSGRKGETQYF
TGTGCCAGCAGCCCCTTTAGCGGGAGGAAGGGAGAGACCCAGTACTTC
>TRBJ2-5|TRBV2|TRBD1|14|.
CASRGTGAQETQYF
TGTGCCAGCAGGGGGACAGGGGCACAAGAGACCCAGTACTTC
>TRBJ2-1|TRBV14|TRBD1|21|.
CASSPTRKGQGSPSSYNEQFF
TGTGCCAGCAGCCCCACAAGGAAGGGACAGGGGTCTCCAAGCTCCTACAATGAGCAGTTCTTC
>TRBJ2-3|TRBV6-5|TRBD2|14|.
CATVNGLVRDTQYF
TGTGCCACCGTCAATGGACTAGTGAGGGATACGCAGTATTTT
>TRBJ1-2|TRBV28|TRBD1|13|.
CASSETGGYGYTF
TGTGCCAGCAGTGAGACAGGGGGCTATGGCTACACCTTC
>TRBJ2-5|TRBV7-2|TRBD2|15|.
CASSFSGGGRETQYF
TGTGCCAGCAGCTTTAGCGGGGGGGGACGAGAGACCCAGTACTTC
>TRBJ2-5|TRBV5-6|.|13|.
CASSNLWGQTQYF
TGTGCCAGCAGCAACCTTTGGGGGCAGACCCAGTACTTC
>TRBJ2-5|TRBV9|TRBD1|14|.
CASSLDRVGETQYF
TGTGCCAGCAGCCTGGACAGGGTTGGAGAGACCCAGTACTTC
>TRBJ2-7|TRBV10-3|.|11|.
CAISERYEQYF
TGTGCCATCAGTGAGCGGTACGAGCAGTACTTC
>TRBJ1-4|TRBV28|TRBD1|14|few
CASRSLGTGEKLFF
TGTGCCAGCAGGAGCCTCGGGACAGGAGAAAAACTGTTTTTT
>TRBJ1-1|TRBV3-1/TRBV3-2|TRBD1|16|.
CASSPIGDREGTEAFF
TGTGCCAGCAGCCCAATAGGGGACAGGGAAGGTACTGAAGCTTTCTTT
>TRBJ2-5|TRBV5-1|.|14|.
CASSPGQPQETQYF
TGCGCCAGCAGCCCCGGACAGCCACAAGAGACCCAGTACTTC
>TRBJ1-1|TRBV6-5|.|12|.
CASRTGNTEAFF
TGTGCCAGCAGAACAGGGAACACTGAAGCTTTCTTT
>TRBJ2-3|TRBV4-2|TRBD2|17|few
CASSQGGGRIRTDTQYF
TGTGCCAGCAGCCAAGGTGGCGGGAGGATCCGCACAGATACGCAGTATTTT
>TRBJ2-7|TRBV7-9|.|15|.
CASSPLFRGGYEQYF
TGTGCCAGCAGCCCCCTGTTTCGAGGGGGCTACGAGCAGTACTTC
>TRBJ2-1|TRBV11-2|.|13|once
CASSFLQGNEQFF
TGTGCCAGCAGCTTCTTACAGGGTAATGAGCAGTTCTTC
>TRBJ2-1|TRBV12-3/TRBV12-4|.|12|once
CASSLRRGEQFF
TGTGCCAGCAGTTTGCGGCGGGGTGAGCAGTTCTTC